The text below deals with one TCR beta chain. Its antigen target is currently unknown. Per-nucleotide qualities are absent, and no much larger clonotype sits a single base away. The same CDR3 arises from other DNA sequences in this sample as well. TCR CDR3 regions were amplified from genomic DNA by multiplex PCR using the deep immunoSEQ assay. Extracted genomic DNA from each cell subset was distributed evenly across all wells of several immunoSEQ 96-well plates, and each plate was treated as a replicate. For sorted subsets, roughly 200 ng genomic DNA, equal to 30,000 or so T cell genomes, was loaded into each replicate PCR. Purified libraries were quantified with a Qubit 3.0 fluorometer, sized on a Bioanalyzer 2100, and re-quantified with the KAPA Library Quantification kit. A separate single-read 150-cycle Illumina NextSeq 550 flow cell was used to sequence each immunoSEQ 96-well plate. In the paper's pipeline: Because only junctional sequences without quality scores were contained in the immunoSEQ output, filtering matching that applied to full-length reads could not be performed. Sequences were annotated with PyIR, a Python wrapper for IgBLAST v1.9, using IMGT germline references to assign V/J genes and CDR3. Any read was removed if the V/J assignment was weak (E-value above 1e-6), the CDR3 was missing, or the read contained stop codons, out-of-frame junctions, or ambiguous translated residues. V3J clonotypes were defined as sequences sharing the same inferred V gene, J gene, and CDR3 amino acid sequence. The percentage overlap between two repertoires was calculated by dividing the number of shared unique clonotypes by the size of the smaller repertoire. RTK rarefaction, the Chao1 estimator, and Recon v2.1 estimates of unobserved clonotypes were used to assess repertoire richness. Generation probabilities for all TCRbeta clonotypes obtained by the gDNA method from a handful of donors were computed using OLGA. Here the immuneACCESS table is served through TCRdb, limited to in-frame sequences with V and J called. Missing clones are a known gap in these copies; in checked studies unresolved V genes cover under half, and the rest lacks a known reason. V and J calls and clone size are copied from that table; D and trimming were computed from the DNA. The sample table shows 2 million to 2.5 million clones, and about 90% are seen once. The ten largest clones capture 0.37% of the sample.

Donors were healthy HIV-negative adults with no recently reported acute infections or vaccinations. Only Caucasian adults living in Nashville, Tennessee, USA were represented among the donors. CD4+ T cells were enriched by magnetic negative selection; naive cells were then positively selected on CD45RA, and the negative fraction formed the memory subset. After blood collection by leukapheresis, PBMCs were isolated using Ficoll-Histopaque density gradient centrifugation and then cryopreserved in the vapor phase of liquid nitrogen. Analytical flow cytometry was used to check the purity and quantity of every magnetically sorted T cell population. Each sorted fraction had its genomic DNA isolated and then quantified by UV absorbance on a Nanodrop 2000c. From V the trimming removes 4 bases and from J it removes 5 bases, while the gene matches leave 9 bases of the junction unaccounted for. The CDR3 runs 15 amino acids, cysteine and phenylalanine included. Only the CDR3 part of the read is kept: 45 bases, read in frame from the first base. CDR1 and CDR2 were assigned from the germline V gene as MNHEY and SVGAGI.

The data originate from a study of shared clonotypes between healthy human individuals (dated by TCRdb to about 2020). Notes on the research overall: The cohort comprised two women and a few men aged 18 to 49 years. For each donor, CD4 naive and CD4 memory were each given three plates, CD8 naive was given two plates, and CD8 memory was given one plate. To estimate repertoire size and how much clonotypes are shared between individuals, the study performed deep sequencing of blood TCR repertoires from about five healthy adults. To increase sequencing depth and limit assay-specific biases, TCR repertoire library preparation and sequencing were carried out by different laboratories using diverse techniques. Per donor, leukapheresis produced somewhere between about 0.9 and 10 billion PBMCs.

Overall study results and their limits: Sharing across a few donors was observed for roughly 5% of naive CD4, under 4% of naive CD8, about 2.3% of memory CD4, and about 0.39% of memory CD8 clonotypes. Because the study included only a small number of donors, the genetic and exposure-history diversity represented was limited. Sampling was restricted to blood, and TCR repertoires in tissue are likely to differ from TCR repertoires in blood. Compared with non-shared clonotypes, the clonotypes found in all four sorted-subset donors had higher generation probabilities. Rarefaction of sorted-subset datasets indicated incomplete sequencing despite the large sequencing depth. Based on pairwise subsampling, the degree of clonotype sharing among donors was expected to be affected by sequencing depth. Naive subsets generally had larger estimated clonotype richness than memory subsets did.

The chain couples TRBV6-5 to TRBJ2-5, with 8 central nucleotides matching TRBD1. This TCR was sampled from a man aged 18 to 35 in good health. Some clones in this sample may be carry-over from other donors' samples. Sequences were obtained from naive CD4+ T cells from PBMCs. The cell subset or site tag for this specimen amounts to: CD45RA+ positively selected. DNA sequence: TGTGCCAGCAGTTCCGGACAGGGAGGCTGGGAGACCCAGTACTTC. This sequence encodes CASSSGQGGWETQYF.